A selection of T cell receptor beta chains follows, all from one sample in a study of neurological immune-mediated disorders. TCRdb itself ran the 5' RACE reads through MiXCR, one entry per CDR3 protein. The data show tens of thousands of distinct CDR3 sequences, under 20% seen once. Source material: PBMCs. The receptors were gathered from a woman aged 40 to 50 in good health. CDR3s include the opening cysteine and the closing phenylalanine or tryptophan.

J gene,V gene,CDR3 protein
TRBJ1-5,TRBV19,CASSTQQGDQPQHF
TRBJ2-1,TRBV6-4,CASSDEGSSSYNEQFF
TRBJ2-7,TRBV5-1,CASSYTTSGESSYEQYF
TRBJ2-1,TRBV19,CASSMGTADYNEQFF
TRBJ2-5,TRBV5-4,CASTSPTGAQTQYF
TRBJ2-2,TRBV11-2,CASSFRTSGGPSNTGELFF
TRBJ1-3,TRBV7-8,CASISNRAGNTIYF
TRBJ1-1,TRBV6-5,CASSYLGEALNTEAFF
TRBJ2-2,TRBV5-1,CASSLRTGLNTGELFF
TRBJ1-2,TRBV6-2/TRBV6-3,CASSYSPRGQDGYTF
TRBJ2-3,TRBV5-1,CASSWPGTGIADTQYF
TRBJ1-1,TRBV6-2/TRBV6-3,CASSYSPGAFNTEAFF
TRBJ1-1,TRBV7-3,CASSPQGGGEAFF
TRBJ2-3,TRBV5-6,CASSFLRDTQYF
TRBJ1-1,TRBV20-1,CSAREAGPRTEDFF
TRBJ1-4,TRBV4-3,CASSQDTSSTGRKLFF
TRBJ1-2,TRBV5-1,CASSLFGPDGYTF
TRBJ2-1,TRBV28,CVSSFSDRVSEFF
TRBJ1-4,TRBV6-5,CASSRGSQAQEKLFF
TRBJ2-5,TRBV2,CASSELSAETQYF
TRBJ2-3,TRBV6-2/TRBV6-3,CASSPLFGNGKDTQYF
TRBJ2-5,TRBV12-3/TRBV12-4,CASSFIRPLQETQYF
TRBJ2-6,TRBV4-3,CASSQFRGQGYSGANVLTF
TRBJ1-3,TRBV5-1,CASSPAGGSGNTIYF